The clone carrying this T cell receptor (beta chain) was found a few times. Its antigen remains unknown. This sample is part of a study of identical twins. Study-wide points: Compared with models, monozygotic twins showed more out-of-frame TCR alpha sharing.

Germline loops: CDR1 LNHDA, CDR2 SQIVND (reference sequence). CDR3 length: 13 amino acids. The V and J ends lost 2 bases and 3 bases, in that order; junction bases with no gene match: 0. TCRdb called the 5' RACE reads again in MiXCR, with one record for every CDR3 protein. The repertoire consists of around 1.7 million distinct CDR3 sequences, with about 30% occurring once and the leading ten covering around 0.3%. This clonotype originated in a newborn girl in good health. The V call is TRBV19, the J call TRBJ2-5, with TRBD2 matching 7 bases. The sequencing sample was made of cord blood. CDR3 DNA: TGTGCCAGTAGTATACTAGCGGAAGAGACCCAGTACTTC. Amino acids: CASSILAEETQYF.